This TCR beta chain derives from a study of blood T cell repertoires in COVID-19. How the authors handled the data: Estimation of nucleated cell counts relied on the amplification of reference gene primers. Sequencing used immunoSEQ multiplex PCR; TCRdb keeps in-frame clones, though not all of them. V, J and clone size were drawn from that table, and D and trimming were deduced from the DNA. Here the sample spans about 190,000 clones, 70% to 80% being singletons. V was pared by 5 bases and J by 6 bases, with 9 bases of the junction left unmatched. The length of the CDR3 is 15 residues. The germline V gene has CDR1 LNHDA and CDR2 SQIVND (reference sequence). The recovered donors of Cohort 3 showed two negative PCRs, clearance, or symptom resolution.

The chain carries TRBV19 and TRBJ2-7; 11 bases match TRBD2. The receptor's source is a woman between 50 and 59 years old who had recovered from COVID-19. Sequences were obtained from PBMCs or T cells enriched from blood (not recorded which). The CDR3 region has the DNA TGTGCCAGTAGTGAAACACTAGCGGGAGTGCTCGAGCAGTACTTC. Its translation: CASSETLAGVLEQYF.